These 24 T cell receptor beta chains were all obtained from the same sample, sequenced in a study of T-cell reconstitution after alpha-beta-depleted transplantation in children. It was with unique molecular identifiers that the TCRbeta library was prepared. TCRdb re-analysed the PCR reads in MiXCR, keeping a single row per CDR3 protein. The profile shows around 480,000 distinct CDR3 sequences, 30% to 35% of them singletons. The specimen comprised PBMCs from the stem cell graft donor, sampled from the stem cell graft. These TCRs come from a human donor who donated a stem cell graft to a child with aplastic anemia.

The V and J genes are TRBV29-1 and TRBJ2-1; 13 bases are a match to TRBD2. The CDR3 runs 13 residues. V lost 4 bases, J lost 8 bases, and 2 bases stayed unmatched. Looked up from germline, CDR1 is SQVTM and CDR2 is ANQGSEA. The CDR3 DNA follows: TGCAGCGTTGGGACTAGCGGGAGCGATGAGCAGTTCTTC. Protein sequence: CSVGTSGSDEQFF.

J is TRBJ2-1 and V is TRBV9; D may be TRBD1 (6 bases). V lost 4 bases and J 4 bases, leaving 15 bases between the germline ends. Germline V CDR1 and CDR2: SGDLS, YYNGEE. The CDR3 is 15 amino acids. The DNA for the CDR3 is TGTGCCAGCAGCCCCTACCTAGGACAGTACAATGAGCAGTTCTTC. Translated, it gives CASSPYLGQYNEQFF.

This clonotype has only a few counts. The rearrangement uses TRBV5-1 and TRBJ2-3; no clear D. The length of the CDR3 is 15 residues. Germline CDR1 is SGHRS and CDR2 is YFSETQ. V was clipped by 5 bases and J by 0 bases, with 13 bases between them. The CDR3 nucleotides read TGCGCCAGCAGGGGTGCGGTAGCTAGCACAGATACGCAGTATTTT. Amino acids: CASRGAVASTDTQYF.

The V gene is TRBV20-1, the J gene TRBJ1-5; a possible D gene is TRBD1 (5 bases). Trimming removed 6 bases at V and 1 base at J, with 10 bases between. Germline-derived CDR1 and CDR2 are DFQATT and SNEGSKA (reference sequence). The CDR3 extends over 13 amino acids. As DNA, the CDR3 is TGCAGTGCGGGGCAGGGAAGCAATCAGCCCCAGCATTTT. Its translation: CSAGQGSNQPQHF.

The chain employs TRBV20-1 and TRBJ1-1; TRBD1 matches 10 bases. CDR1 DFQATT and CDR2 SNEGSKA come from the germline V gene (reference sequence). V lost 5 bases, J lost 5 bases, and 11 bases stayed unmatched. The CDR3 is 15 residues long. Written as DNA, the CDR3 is TGCAGTGCTGAAAAACGGGACAGGGGCTCTACTGAAGCTTTCTTT. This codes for CSAEKRDRGSTEAFF.

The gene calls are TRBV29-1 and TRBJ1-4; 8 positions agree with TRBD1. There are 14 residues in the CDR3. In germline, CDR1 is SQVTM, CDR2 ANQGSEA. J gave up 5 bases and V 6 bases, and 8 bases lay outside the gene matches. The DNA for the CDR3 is TGCAGCGTCCTCGACAGGGGAAAGAATGAAAAACTGTTTTTT. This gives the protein CSVLDRGKNEKLFF.

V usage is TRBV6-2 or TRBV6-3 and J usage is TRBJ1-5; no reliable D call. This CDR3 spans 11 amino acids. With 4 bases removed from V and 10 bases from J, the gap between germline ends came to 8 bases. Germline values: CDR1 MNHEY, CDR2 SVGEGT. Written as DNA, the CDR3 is TGTGCCAGCAGTTCCGGAGGTCCCCAGCATTTT. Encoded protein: CASSSGGPQHF.

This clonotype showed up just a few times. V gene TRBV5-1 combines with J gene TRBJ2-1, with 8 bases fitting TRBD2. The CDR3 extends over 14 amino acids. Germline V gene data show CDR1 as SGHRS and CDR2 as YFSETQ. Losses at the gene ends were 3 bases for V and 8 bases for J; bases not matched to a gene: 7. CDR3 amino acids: CASSSRPGGHEQFF. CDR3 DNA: TGCGCCAGCAGCTCAAGACCGGGGGGGCATGAGCAGTTCTTC. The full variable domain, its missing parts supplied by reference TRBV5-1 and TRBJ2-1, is KAGVTQTPRYLIKTRGQQVTLSCSPISGHRSVSWYQQTPGQGLQFLFEYFSETQRNKGNFPGRFSGRQFSNSRSEMNVSTLELGDSALYLCASSSRPGGHEQFFGPGTRLTVL.

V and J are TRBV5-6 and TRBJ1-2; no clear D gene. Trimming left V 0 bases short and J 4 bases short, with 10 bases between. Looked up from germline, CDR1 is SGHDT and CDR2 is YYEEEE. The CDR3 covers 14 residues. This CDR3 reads CASSLVAGGYGYTF. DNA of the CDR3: TGTGCCAGCAGCTTGGTTGCGGGAGGCTATGGCTACACCTTC.

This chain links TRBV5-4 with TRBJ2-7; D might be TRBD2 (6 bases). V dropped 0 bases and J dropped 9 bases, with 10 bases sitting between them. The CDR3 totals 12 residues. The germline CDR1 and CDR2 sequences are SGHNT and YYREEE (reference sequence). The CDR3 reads CASSLGGAMQYV. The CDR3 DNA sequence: TGTGCCAGCAGCTTGGGCGGGGCCATGCAGTACGTC.

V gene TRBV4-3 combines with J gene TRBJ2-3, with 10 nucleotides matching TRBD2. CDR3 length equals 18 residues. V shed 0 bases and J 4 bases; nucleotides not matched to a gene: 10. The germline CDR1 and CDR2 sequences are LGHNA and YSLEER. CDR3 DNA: TGCGCCAGCAGCCAAGATCCCGCTAGCGGGAGTTTGGCAGATACGCAGTATTTT. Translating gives CASSQDPASGSLADTQYF.

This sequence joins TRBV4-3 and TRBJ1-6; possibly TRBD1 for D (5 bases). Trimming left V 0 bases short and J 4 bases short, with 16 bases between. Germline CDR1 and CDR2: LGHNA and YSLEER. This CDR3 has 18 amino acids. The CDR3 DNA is TGCGCCAGCAGCCAAGACTTCGGCCCGGGGGGGTATAATTCACCCCTCCACTTT. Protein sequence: CASSQDFGPGGYNSPLHF.

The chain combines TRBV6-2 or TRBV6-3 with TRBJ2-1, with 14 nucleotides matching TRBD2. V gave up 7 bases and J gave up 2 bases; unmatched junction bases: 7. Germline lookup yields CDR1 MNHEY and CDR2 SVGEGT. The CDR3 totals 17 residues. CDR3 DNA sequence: TGTGCCAGCAAGGGGACTAGCGGGAGTAGGGCCTACAATGAGCAGTTCTTC. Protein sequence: CASKGTSGSRAYNEQFF.

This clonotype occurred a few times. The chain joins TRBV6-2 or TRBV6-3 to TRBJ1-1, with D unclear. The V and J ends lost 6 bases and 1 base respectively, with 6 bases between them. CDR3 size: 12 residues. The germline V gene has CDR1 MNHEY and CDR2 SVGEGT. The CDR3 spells CASSRSNTEAFF. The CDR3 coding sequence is TGTGCCAGCAGCCGATCGAACACTGAAGCTTTCTTT.

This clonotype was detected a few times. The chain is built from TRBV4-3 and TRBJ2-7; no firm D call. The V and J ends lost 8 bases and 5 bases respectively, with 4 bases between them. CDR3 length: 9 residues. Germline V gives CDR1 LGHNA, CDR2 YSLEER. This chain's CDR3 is CASGHEQYV. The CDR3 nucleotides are TGCGCCAGCGGACACGAGCAGTACGTC.

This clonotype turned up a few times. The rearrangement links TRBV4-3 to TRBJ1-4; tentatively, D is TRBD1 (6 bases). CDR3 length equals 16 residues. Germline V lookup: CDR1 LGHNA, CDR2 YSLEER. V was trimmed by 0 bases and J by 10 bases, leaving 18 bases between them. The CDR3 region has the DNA TGCGCCAGCAGCCAAGATGGCGCGGCGAGCAGGGGAAAACTGTTTTTT. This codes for CASSQDGAASRGKLFF.

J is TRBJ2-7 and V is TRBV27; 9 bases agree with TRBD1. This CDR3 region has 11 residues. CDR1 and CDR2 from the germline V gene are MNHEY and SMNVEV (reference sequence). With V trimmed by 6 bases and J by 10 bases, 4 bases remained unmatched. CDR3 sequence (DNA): TGTGCCAGCAGACAGGGGGCGAAACAGTACTTC. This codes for CASRQGAKQYF.

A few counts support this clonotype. CDR3 DNA sequence: TGTGCCAGCAGATATAGAGGGGTTGCAAACTATGGCTACACCTTC. Translated, it gives CASRYRGVANYGYTF. This rearrangement joins TRBV5-6 to TRBJ1-2, with D possibly matching TRBD1 (5 bases). CDR1 SGHDT and CDR2 YYEEEE come from the germline V gene. V shed 5 bases and J shed 2 bases, with 16 bases lying between them. This CDR3 spans 15 amino acids.

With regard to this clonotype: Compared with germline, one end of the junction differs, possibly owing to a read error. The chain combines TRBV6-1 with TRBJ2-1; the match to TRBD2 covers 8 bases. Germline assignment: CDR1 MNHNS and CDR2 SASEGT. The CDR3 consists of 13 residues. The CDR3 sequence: CPSRTSGDNEQFF. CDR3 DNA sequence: TGTCCCAGCAGAACTAGCGGTGACAATGAGCAGTTCTTC.

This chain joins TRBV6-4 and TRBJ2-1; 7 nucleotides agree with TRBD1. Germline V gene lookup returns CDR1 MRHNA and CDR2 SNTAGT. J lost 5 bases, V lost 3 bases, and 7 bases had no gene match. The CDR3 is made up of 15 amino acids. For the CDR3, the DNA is TGTGCCAGCAGTGAATCCAGGGGGATTAACAATGAGCAGTTCTTC. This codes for CASSESRGINNEQFF.

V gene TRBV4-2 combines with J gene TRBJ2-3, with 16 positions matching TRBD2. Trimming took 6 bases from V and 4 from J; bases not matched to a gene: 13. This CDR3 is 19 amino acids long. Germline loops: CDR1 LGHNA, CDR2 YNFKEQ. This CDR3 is CASRPGLAGGPDSADTQYF. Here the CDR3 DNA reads TGTGCCAGCAGGCCGGGACTAGCGGGAGGGCCGGATTCCGCAGATACGCAGTATTTT.

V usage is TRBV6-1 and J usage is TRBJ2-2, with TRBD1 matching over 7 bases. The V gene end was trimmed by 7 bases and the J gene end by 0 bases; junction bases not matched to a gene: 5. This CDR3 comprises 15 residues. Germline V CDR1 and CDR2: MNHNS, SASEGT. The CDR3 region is CASTRQGTNTGELFF. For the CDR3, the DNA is TGTGCCAGCACGCGACAGGGTACGAACACCGGGGAGCTGTTTTTT.

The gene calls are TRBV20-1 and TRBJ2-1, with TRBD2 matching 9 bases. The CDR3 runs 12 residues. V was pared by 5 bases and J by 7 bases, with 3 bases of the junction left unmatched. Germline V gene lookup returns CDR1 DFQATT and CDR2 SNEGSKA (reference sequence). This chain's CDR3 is CSAEAGGNEQFF. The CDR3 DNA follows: TGCAGTGCTGAAGCGGGAGGTAATGAGCAGTTCTTC.

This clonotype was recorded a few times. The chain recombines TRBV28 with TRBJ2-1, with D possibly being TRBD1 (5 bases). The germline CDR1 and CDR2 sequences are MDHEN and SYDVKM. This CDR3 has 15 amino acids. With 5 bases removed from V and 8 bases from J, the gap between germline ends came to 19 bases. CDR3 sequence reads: CASSIQLAGIDEQFF. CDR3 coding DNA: TGTGCCAGCAGTATACAGTTGGCAGGGATTGATGAGCAGTTCTTC.